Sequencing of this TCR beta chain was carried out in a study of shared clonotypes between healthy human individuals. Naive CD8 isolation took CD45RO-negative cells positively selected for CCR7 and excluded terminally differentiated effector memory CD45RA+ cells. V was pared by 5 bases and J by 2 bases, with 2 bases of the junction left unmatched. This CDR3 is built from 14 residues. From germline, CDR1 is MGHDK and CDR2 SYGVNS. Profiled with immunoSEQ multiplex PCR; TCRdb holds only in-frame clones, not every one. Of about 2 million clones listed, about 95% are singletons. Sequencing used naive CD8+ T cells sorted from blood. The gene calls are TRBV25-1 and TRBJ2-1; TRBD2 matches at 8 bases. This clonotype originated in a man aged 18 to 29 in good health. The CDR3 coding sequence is TGTGCCAGCAGTTACGGGGGGGCCTACAATGAGCAGTTCTTC. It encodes CASSYGGAYNEQFF.